This T cell receptor beta chain was recovered during a study of T-cell memory formation after mild COVID-19 (dated by TCRdb to the early 2020s). For context, the study as a whole: TCR sequence clusters from the two donors were largely donor specific. In two donors, T-cell clones that expanded and contracted after mild COVID-19 were tracked by sequencing TCRalpha and TCRbeta repertoires over time. Two young, previously healthy adult volunteers made up the cohort, one male and one female. On the study overall, not on this receptor specifically: The study covered only a couple of mild cases, and larger cohorts including severe cases with pre-infection samples were considered necessary. SARS-CoV-2 specificity was not confirmed for the second-wave clones peaking on day 37. Contracting CD4+ clones turned up mainly in the CM and EM memory subsets, whereas EMRA was where CD8+ clones were enriched. Some responding clones were detected in pre-infection memory, suggesting pre-existing cross-reactive memory T cells joined the SARS-CoV-2 response. Balanced CD4/CD8 phenotypes were observed for clones contracting from day 15 to 85, whereas a bias towards CD4+ was observed for a second wave of clones expanding from day 15 to 37.

TCRdb shows the sequencer as Illumina NovaSeq 6000. Using 5'RACE with constant-segment primers, TCRalpha and TCRbeta cDNA libraries were constructed, with sample barcodes and unique molecular identifiers added in the process. RNA was extracted from every sample with Trizol reagent. The libraries were amplified in two PCR steps, and the second step added a second sample barcode and Illumina TruSeq adapters. The libraries were sequenced on an Illumina NovaSeq using 2 x 150 bp paired-end reads. Concerning the study's data processing: With migec v1.2.7, reads were demultiplexed and then collapsed into UMI-guided consensus sequences. Using mixcr v2.1.11, UMI consensuses were aligned to TRA and TRB V and J templates and then assembled into clonotypes. A clonotype was counted as expanded or contracted only if both edgeR and NoisET called the change significant, with noise models trained on biological replicates. For edgeR calls, the cutoffs were a false discovery rate-adjusted p below 0.01 and a log2 fold-change threshold of 1. As an exploratory analysis of dynamics, max-normalized trajectories of the 1000 most abundant clonotypes were examined with PCA combined with hierarchical clustering. Each responding clone was given a CD4 or CD8 phenotype based on the CD4+ and CD8+ repertoires, which had been sequenced separately. TCRdb reprocessing: public reads trimmed at Q25 with fastp, clones called with MiXCR, in-frame beta chains kept. Every distinct CDR3 protein forms one entry, paired with its most common genes and DNA. TCRdb's processing, not the authors', yielded these V and J calls. Present in this sample are hundreds of thousands of distinct CDR3 sequences, roughly 21% of which were seen just once. Approximately 8.4% of the sample comes from the top ten.

As regards this clonotype: There is no known antigen for this receptor. Base-call qualities are not available, and no considerably larger clone is one nucleotide away.

PBMCs were isolated by Ficoll-Paque density gradient centrifugation. In the germline V gene, CDR1 corresponds to SQVTM and CDR2 to ANQGSEA. V is shortened by 3 bases, J by 9 bases, and the region joining them spans 14 bases. The CDR3 has 12 amino acids, counting the end cysteine and phenylalanine. CDR3 DNA only is kept here, 36 bases in frame from base 1. Recombination connected TRBV29-1 to TRBJ1-1; a confident D gene designation cannot be given. Sequenced material: PBMCs or a T cell subset sorted from them (not recorded which). The origin of this receptor is an adult woman who had mild COVID-19 (a few samples of this study predate the infection). The sample titles of this study are shuffled in the database, so cell type and time point are left out; the donor was told from shared clones. The bases read TGCAGCGTTGAGGGCGATCGGAACAAAGCTTTCTTT. Translated, this gives CSVEGDRNKAFF.